These 5 T cell receptor beta chains originate from one sample sequenced in a study of CD8 T cells in Susac syndrome. Reverse transcription of roughly 0.45 to 1 ug RNA used random hexamers. MiXCR was run by TCRdb on the immunoSEQ multiplex PCR reads, yielding one entry per CDR3 protein. The sample holds 200,000 to 250,000 distinct CDR3 sequences, just under 95% seen once. Sequenced: CD4+ T cells from PBMCs. The source of these receptors is a human donor with multiple sclerosis.

The genes are TRBV29-1 and TRBJ1-1; TRBD1 is a possible D gene (6 bases). Germline lookup yields CDR1 SQVTM and CDR2 ANQGSEA. V lost 6 bases to trimming and J lost 4 bases, with 18 bases between them. This CDR3 is built from 14 residues. The CDR3 bases are TGCAGCGTGGCTGGACAGCCCCAACCCACTGAAGCTTTCTTT. Its translation: CSVAGQPQPTEAFF.

The V gene is TRBV29-1, the J gene TRBJ1-1, with D perhaps matching TRBD1 (6 bases). The germline V gene encodes CDR1 SQVTM and CDR2 ANQGSEA. The CDR3 covers 12 residues. The V end was cut by 7 bases, the J end by 5 bases, with 14 bases between. DNA for the CDR3: TGCAGCGCGGGACAAGGGGAGACTGAAGCTTTCTTT. The encoded protein is CSAGQGETEAFF.

The chain links TRBV20-1 to TRBJ2-7, with 9 bases that match TRBD1. This CDR3 has 17 residues. Trimming cost V 2 bases and J 4 bases; bases outside gene matches: 15. Germline V gives CDR1 DFQATT, CDR2 SNEGSKA (reference sequence). CDR3 loop: CSARLSPGQGLGYEQYF. The CDR3 coding sequence is TGCAGTGCTAGACTATCCCCGGGACAGGGCCTTGGGTACGAGCAGTACTTC.

V and J are TRBV28 and TRBJ1-2, with a tentative D call TRBD1 (6 bases). Trimming took off 7 bases at V and 8 bases at J, with 14 bases between the two ends. This CDR3 is 12 amino acids long. Germline V gives CDR1 MDHEN, CDR2 SYDVKM. The CDR3 nucleotides are TGTGCCAGCACCTCATCGACAGGCGGCTACACCTTC. Amino acid sequence: CASTSSTGGYTF.

The V call is TRBV29-1, the J call TRBJ1-2; D not resolved. The V end lost 4 bases, the J end lost 4 bases, and 10 bases lay between the germline ends. Germline V gives CDR1 SQVTM, CDR2 ANQGSEA. The CDR3 extends over 12 amino acids. The CDR3 sequence is CSVVPDGYGYTF. The CDR3 DNA reads as TGCAGCGTTGTACCAGACGGCTATGGCTACACCTTC.